The clone carrying this T cell receptor (beta chain) has a single count. No antigen is known for it. The protocol was immunoSEQ multiplex PCR, while the TCRdb copy is restricted to in-frame clones and leaves out a portion. The sample has more than 95,000 clones; about 80% are singletons. This entry comes from a study of T cell responses to AZD1222 COVID-19 vaccine. The study, taken as a whole, reports: Scientists sampled the repertoires only once the peak T cell response had passed. Mostly white British, mostly female donors; authors suggested clonal diversity may be underestimated. Mapped onto spike, vaccine-associated CD4 TCRs spanned it and were dominant at 160-218 and 743-854. Baseline serostatus was positive in only a handful of AZD1222 recipients.

Looked up from germline, CDR1 is LNHNV and CDR2 is YYDKDF (reference sequence). This CDR3 is built from 17 residues. V dropped 0 bases and J dropped 1 base, with 14 bases sitting between them. This sequence originates from an adult in good health. The material was peripheral blood, obtained on day 0 of AZD1222 vaccination. The chain combines TRBV15 with TRBJ2-3, with D maybe TRBD2 (6 bases). DNA of the CDR3: TGTGCCACCAGCAGAGATCAACGCGGGGCGGGCACAGATACGCAGTATTTT. As protein: CATSRDQRGAGTDTQYF.